This T cell receptor beta chain is drawn from a study of blood T cell repertoires in COVID-19. Study information: PBMCs, B-cell-depleted T cells, or T cells were the source of the cDNA or gDNA that made up the material.

Profiled with immunoSEQ multiplex PCR; TCRdb holds only in-frame clones, not every one. The sample records 200,000 to 250,000 clones, 86% being singletons. The germline V gene has CDR1 SGHVS and CDR2 FQNEAQ. Germline trimming cut 0 bases from V and 8 bases from J; bases unmatched to any gene: 3. CDR3 size: 16 residues. The TCR comes from a woman of 80 years or more with COVID-19, enrolled during active disease. Sequenced material: peripheral blood. The chain employs TRBV7-8 and TRBJ2-3; the match to TRBD2 covers 15 bases. In nucleotides, the CDR3 is TGTGCCAGCAGCTTAGCCGGACTAGCGGGGGGGACTACGCAGTATTTT. Its translation: CASSLAGLAGGTTQYF.